This TCR beta chain comes out of a study of cytomegalovirus exposure and HLA in healthy donors. The PCR ran on 60 Vbeta and 13 Jbeta primers. Sequencing used immunoSEQ multiplex PCR; TCRdb keeps in-frame clones, though not all of them. The repertoire holds about 200,000 clones, with approximately 78% as singletons. About this clone: Its specificity is unknown.

Whole-study results and caveats: 164 TCR beta chains were listed as cytomegalovirus-associated.

This TCR was sampled from a woman aged 40-49 years in good health and CMV-seronegative. The material sequenced was PBMCs.

The CDR3 nucleotides are TGTGCCAGCAGCCCCGGGCTAGCGGGGACGAACACCGGGGAGCTGTTTTTT. This codes for CASSPGLAGTNTGELFF. The chain employs TRBV4-2 and TRBJ2-2; TRBD2 matches 9 bases. The CDR3 has 17 residues. V gave up 4 bases and J gave up 0 bases; unmatched junction bases: 6. Germline lookup yields CDR1 LGHNA and CDR2 YNFKEQ.